The 27 T cell receptor beta chains below were found in one sample sequenced in a study of regulatory T cells in long-lasting Graves disease. The time point was: newly diagnosed GD, antithyroid drugs for less than 3 months. RNA extracted from PBMCs served as the sequencing template. In building TCR beta libraries, iRepertoire HTBI primers were used together with Arm-PCR of CDR3 regions. TCRdb fed the multiplex PCR reads into MiXCR, producing one record per CDR3 protein. The table shows about 620,000 distinct CDR3 sequences, with roughly 15% occurring only once. In addition, the sample was reused for a study of T cells in Graves' hyperthyroidism and ophthalmopathy.

This specimen consisted of peripheral blood mononuclear cells (PBMCs), obtained at new diagnosis, from a patient treated with antithyroid drugs. The origin of the receptors is a woman aged 25 to 39 with Graves disease.

A word on this clonotype: This may be a read error: a much more frequent sequence differs by one nucleotide. It is likely a read error, because the conserved phenylalanine at the end of the CDR3 is missing. The chain has TRBV7-9 and TRBJ2-1, with D perhaps given as TRBD1 or TRBD2 (5 bases each). The CDR3 runs to 11 residues. V lost 7 bases to trimming and J lost 6 bases, with 7 bases between them. Germline lookup yields CDR1 SEHNR and CDR2 FQNEAQ (reference sequence). CDR3 sequence reads: CASTGGNEQFL. The DNA for the CDR3 is TGTGCCAGCACTGGGGGCAATGAGCAGTTCCTC.

This rearrangement joins TRBV2 to TRBJ2-2; 7 bases match TRBD2. Per germline, CDR1 SNHLY and CDR2 FYNNEI. This CDR3 spans 15 amino acids. V was clipped by 6 bases and J by 3 bases; unmatched bases: 7. DNA for the CDR3: TGTGCCAGCAGGGGAGGGAGCGGTTACACCGGGGAGCTGTTTTTT. Protein: CASRGGSGYTGELFF.

This clonotype was found many times. The CDR3 protein is CSVDWGVGSYNEQFF. CDR3 nucleotide sequence: TGCAGCGTTGATTGGGGGGTGGGCTCCTACAATGAGCAGTTCTTC. The J gene is TRBJ2-1, the V gene TRBV29-1; D is possibly TRBD2 (6 bases). CDR1 and CDR2 from the germline V gene are SQVTM and ANQGSEA. The CDR3 spans 15 residues. V was trimmed by 3 bases and J by 0 bases, leaving 12 bases between them.

A word on this clonotype: A read error may be the cause here, since a much bigger clone is one base away. The V and J genes are TRBV6-1 and TRBJ2-1; the match to TRBD1 covers 7 bases. V shed 4 bases, J shed 13 bases, and the junction held 10 bases outside the gene matches. Germline V gene data show CDR1 as MNHNS and CDR2 as SASEGT. This CDR3 comprises 13 residues. CDR3 residues: CASSATGAETQFF. CDR3 DNA: TGTGCCAGCAGTGCCACAGGGGCTGAGACCCAGTTCTTC.

This clonotype has at least ten counts. The rearrangement joins TRBV6-2 or TRBV6-3 to TRBJ1-4, with TRBD1 as a possible D gene (5 bases). The CDR3 has 15 amino acids. The ends were cut back, 5 bases at V and 10 bases at J, with 20 bases in the middle. The germline V gene has CDR1 MNHEY and CDR2 SVGEGT. DNA of the CDR3: TGTGCCAGCAGTGAAATCACGGGGCCCAGCGGAAAACTGTTTTTT. Translated, it gives CASSEITGPSGKLFF.

Note on this clonotype: One end of the junction does not line up with germline, which may come from a read error. The rearrangement links TRBV7-3 to TRBJ2-3; 11 nucleotides match TRBD2. The CDR3 covers 15 residues. The germline gives CDR1 SGHTA, CDR2 FQGTGA. CDR3 amino acids: CASSPTSGRADTRYF. CDR3 nucleotides: TGTGCCAGCAGCCCAACTAGCGGGAGAGCGGATACGCGGTATTTT.

The DNA of the CDR3 is TGCAGTGCTGTCGGCCGGGACAGGGGGAGCAATCAGCCCCAGCATTTT. It encodes CSAVGRDRGSNQPQHF. V and J are TRBV20-1 and TRBJ1-5; 11 positions match TRBD1. V lost 5 bases to trimming and J lost 1 base; unmatched junction nucleotides: 7. This CDR3 has 16 amino acids. CDR1 DFQATT and CDR2 SNEGSKA come from the germline V gene (reference sequence).

This clonotype was observed a handful of times. The chain uses TRBV15 and TRBJ2-6; D is unresolved. The germline V gene encodes CDR1 LNHNV and CDR2 YYDKDF (reference sequence). CDR3 size: 14 residues. The V end lost 5 bases, the J end lost 2 bases, and 7 bases lay between the germline ends. CDR3 in amino acids: CATSLGPGANVLTF. The CDR3 nucleotides read TGTGCCACCAGCCTCGGGCCTGGGGCCAACGTCCTGACTTTC.

This clonotype was observed many times. This chain joins TRBV7-8 and TRBJ1-1, with D tentatively TRBD1 (5 bases). CDR1 and CDR2 (germline): SGHVS, FQNEAQ. This CDR3 comprises 16 residues. V lost 5 bases and J lost 2, with 18 bases in between. CDR3 sequence reads: CASSPLGTSPNTEAFF. The CDR3 region has the DNA TGTGCCAGCAGCCCCCTCGGGACCTCACCTAACACTGAAGCTTTCTTT.

At least ten counts were recorded for this clonotype. The J gene is TRBJ1-2, the V gene TRBV24-1, with a possible D match to TRBD1 (5 bases). Between the trimmed V and J ends, which lost 3 bases and 9 bases, there was a span of 13 bases. Germline V gene sequence: CDR1 KGHDR, CDR2 SFDVKD. The CDR3 runs to 13 residues. The CDR3 loop reads CATSDQGATSYTF. The CDR3 DNA is TGTGCCACCAGTGATCAGGGCGCCACTAGCTACACCTTC.

This clonotype was seen once. The rearrangement links TRBV20-1 to TRBJ2-2; a weak D match, TRBD2 (6 bases). CDR1 is DFQATT and CDR2 is SNEGSKA in the germline V gene (reference sequence). This CDR3 is 14 amino acids long. The V end was cut by 2 bases, the J end by 1 base, with 8 bases between. The CDR3 bases are TGCAGTGCTAGATTGCGGGAGAACACCGGGGAGCTGTTTTTT. Translation gives CSARLRENTGELFF.

This clonotype was observed many times. In DNA, the CDR3 is TGTGCCAGCAGTTTTGAGGCAGGCCCGTCCTACGAGCAGTACTTC. Translating gives CASSFEAGPSYEQYF. The V gene is TRBV12-3 or TRBV12-4, the J gene TRBJ2-7; D remains unclear. V was clipped by 3 bases and J by 1 base, with 13 bases between them. This CDR3 comprises 15 residues.

V gene TRBV5-4 combines with J gene TRBJ1-4; no clear D gene. The CDR3 covers 15 residues. Germline-derived CDR1 and CDR2 are SGHNT and YYREEE (reference sequence). V dropped 0 bases and J dropped 6 bases, with 12 bases sitting between them. CDR3 in DNA: TGTGCCAGCAGCTTGGCCCATGAAGGATATGAAAAACTGTTTTTT. Its translation is CASSLAHEGYEKLFF.

The V and J genes are TRBV18 and TRBJ2-1; a possible D gene is TRBD2 (5 bases). Germline loops: CDR1 KGHSH, CDR2 LQKENI. V lost 3 bases and J lost 0, with 21 bases in between. The CDR3 is made up of 19 amino acids. The CDR3 is CASSPTTPAHRSSYNEQFF. CDR3 nucleotides: TGTGCCAGCTCACCGACTACCCCTGCCCACCGCAGCTCCTACAATGAGCAGTTCTTC.

This clonotype was counted ten times or more. The chain carries TRBV28 and TRBJ1-6; D is unclear. Germline CDR1 and CDR2: MDHEN and SYDVKM. The germline V and J ends were trimmed by 1 base and 5 bases, with 6 bases remaining between them. The CDR3 totals 14 residues. The CDR3 is CASSLFRDNSPLHF. CDR3 bases: TGTGCCAGCAGTTTATTTAGGGATAATTCACCCCTCCACTTT.

The rearrangement joins TRBV5-1 to TRBJ2-3; TRBD2 agrees at 7 bases. V gave up 4 bases and J gave up 3 bases; unmatched junction bases: 8. CDR1 is SGHRS and CDR2 is YFSETQ in the germline V gene. The CDR3 covers 15 residues. This CDR3 reads CASSTQAGSTDTQYF. The CDR3 DNA reads as TGCGCCAGCAGCACACAAGCGGGATCGACAGATACGCAGTATTTT.

The sample holds many counts of this clonotype. This rearrangement joins TRBV25-1 to TRBJ1-2; D gene uncertain. CDR3 length: 15 residues. V dropped 2 bases and J dropped 4 bases, with 14 bases sitting between them. Germline-derived CDR1 and CDR2 are MGHDK and SYGVNS. The CDR3 loop reads CASSEISVGSYGYTF. The CDR3 bases are TGTGCCAGCAGTGAAATATCGGTGGGGAGCTATGGCTACACCTTC.

For this clonotype: The germline gene is not matched at one end of the junction; a read error may be the cause. The V call is TRBV28, the J call TRBJ2-1, with D possibly matching TRBD1 (5 bases). The CDR3 loop spans 15 amino acids. The germline V gene has CDR1 MDHEN and CDR2 SYDVKM. The CDR3 DNA reads as TGTGCCAGCAGATCGACAGCATTAGGCCGTTCTAATAAGTACTTC. This sequence encodes CASRSTALGRSNKYF.

This clonotype was detected ten times or more. The V and J genes are TRBV20-1 and TRBJ2-7, with no clear D. This CDR3 has 10 amino acids. V gave up 1 base and J gave up 6 bases, with 4 bases separating them. From germline, CDR1 is DFQATT and CDR2 SNEGSKA (reference sequence). CDR3 sequence: CSARVFEQYF. The CDR3 DNA follows: TGCAGTGCTAGAGTTTTCGAGCAGTACTTC.

In its sample, this clonotype was seen many times. This chain uses TRBV28 with TRBJ2-1, with 9 bases matching TRBD2. The length of the CDR3 is 18 residues. The V gene end was trimmed by 5 bases and the J gene end by 3 bases; junction bases not matched to a gene: 14. From germline, CDR1 is MDHEN and CDR2 SYDVKM. The CDR3 DNA reads as TGTGCCAGCAGTCCGCGGAGGTTAGCGGGAGATTTCTACAATGAGCAGTTCTTC. It specifies CASSPRRLAGDFYNEQFF.

This clonotype has at least ten counts. The chain links TRBV28 to TRBJ2-1, with unresolved D. The germline V and J ends were trimmed by 8 bases and 5 bases, with 4 bases remaining between them. Germline V gene lookup returns CDR1 MDHEN and CDR2 SYDVKM. This CDR3 is 10 amino acids long. CDR3: CASGNNEQFF. CDR3 DNA: TGTGCCAGCGGGAACAATGAGCAGTTCTTC.

This clonotype was seen a handful of times. The chain uses TRBV20-1 and TRBJ1-4; unclear D gene. Germline CDR1 reads DFQATT; CDR2 reads SNEGSKA (reference sequence). The germline V and J ends were trimmed by 3 bases and 3 bases, with 11 bases remaining between them. This CDR3 contains 14 residues. The CDR3 DNA reads as TGCAGTGCTAGTCCGAGTGCGGCTAATGAAAAACTGTTTTTT. It codes for CSASPSAANEKLFF.

This clonotype was recorded at least ten times. The chain combines TRBV20-1 with TRBJ1-5, with 9 bases that match TRBD1. The CDR3 is 15 amino acids. Germline values: CDR1 DFQATT, CDR2 SNEGSKA (reference sequence). The V and J ends lost 6 bases and 3 bases, in that order; junction bases with no gene match: 9. The CDR3 loop is CSASPWDRDNQPQHF. In DNA form, the CDR3 reads TGCAGTGCCAGTCCCTGGGACAGGGACAATCAGCCCCAGCATTTT.

CDR3 sequence: CASSPRHDTEAFF. CDR3 nucleotide sequence: TGTGCCAGCTCACCGCGACACGACACTGAAGCTTTCTTT. The chain uses TRBV18 and TRBJ1-1; D remains unclear. The V gene's germline CDR1 is KGHSH and CDR2 LQKENI. V was shortened by 3 bases and J by 3 bases, with 8 bases between the two germline ends. The CDR3 has 13 amino acids.

The CDR3 coding sequence is TGTGCCAGCAGGTCGACAGCAATCTACGAGCAGTACTTC. The encoded protein is CASRSTAIYEQYF. The chain uses TRBV28 and TRBJ2-7, with D perhaps matching TRBD1 (5 bases). The V gene lost 6 bases and the J gene lost 3 bases, with 12 bases spanning the gap. Per the germline V gene, CDR1 is MDHEN and CDR2 is SYDVKM. This CDR3 has 13 amino acids.

This clonotype was counted many times. V gene TRBV11-3 combines with J gene TRBJ2-3; 7 bases are a match to TRBD1. The CDR3 spans 14 residues. From germline, CDR1 is SGHNT and CDR2 YENEEA. After removal of 5 bases from V and 5 bases from J, the junction contained 7 bases not matched to a gene. CDR3 DNA sequence: TGTGCCAGCAGCAAACAGGGGTTTATAGATACGCAGTATTTT. Protein: CASSKQGFIDTQYF.

The rearrangement links TRBV18 to TRBJ1-5, with D maybe TRBD1 (5 bases). Germline-derived CDR1 and CDR2 are KGHSH and LQKENI. The V end was cut by 3 bases, the J end by 0 bases, with 12 bases between. The CDR3 extends over 16 amino acids. As DNA, the CDR3 is TGTGCCAGCTCACCTCCGGGACGAAATAGCAATCAGCCCCAGCATTTT. Protein product: CASSPPGRNSNQPQHF.